Described below is a single T cell receptor beta chain sequence and its context. Its antigen is as yet unknown. This sample is drawn from a study of naive and memory T cell subsets. Two oligonucleotides, mixed equimolar, formed the beta constant-region primer covering TRBC1 and TRBC2. The ligated cDNA underwent four PCR rounds using SP2 and nested alpha and beta constant-region primers. A 12-nucleotide UMI and the SP2 primer were added to the cDNA 3' end by oligonucleotide ligation. TCRdb re-derived calls from the UMI-ligation and nested PCR reads in MiXCR, one entry per CDR3 protein. The data contain about 99,000 distinct CDR3 sequences, about 15% of them singletons. CDR3 length equals 15 residues. V lost 1 base to trimming and J lost 5 bases; unmatched junction nucleotides: 5. Looked up from germline, CDR1 is SGHAT and CDR2 is FQNNGV. Study outcomes and limitations: RNA-based TCR counts may shift with T cell activation and differentiation. A few larger clonotypes appeared in naive repertoires, especially CD8, possibly memory cells re-expressing CD45RA.

The gene calls are TRBV11-2 and TRBJ2-5; 9 nucleotides agree with TRBD2. The clonotype comes from a human donor in good health. Sequenced input: naive CD8+ T cells from blood. CDR3: CASSLAGTSLETQYF. The CDR3 region has the DNA TGTGCCAGCAGCTTAGCCGGGACTAGCCTCGAGACCCAGTACTTC.